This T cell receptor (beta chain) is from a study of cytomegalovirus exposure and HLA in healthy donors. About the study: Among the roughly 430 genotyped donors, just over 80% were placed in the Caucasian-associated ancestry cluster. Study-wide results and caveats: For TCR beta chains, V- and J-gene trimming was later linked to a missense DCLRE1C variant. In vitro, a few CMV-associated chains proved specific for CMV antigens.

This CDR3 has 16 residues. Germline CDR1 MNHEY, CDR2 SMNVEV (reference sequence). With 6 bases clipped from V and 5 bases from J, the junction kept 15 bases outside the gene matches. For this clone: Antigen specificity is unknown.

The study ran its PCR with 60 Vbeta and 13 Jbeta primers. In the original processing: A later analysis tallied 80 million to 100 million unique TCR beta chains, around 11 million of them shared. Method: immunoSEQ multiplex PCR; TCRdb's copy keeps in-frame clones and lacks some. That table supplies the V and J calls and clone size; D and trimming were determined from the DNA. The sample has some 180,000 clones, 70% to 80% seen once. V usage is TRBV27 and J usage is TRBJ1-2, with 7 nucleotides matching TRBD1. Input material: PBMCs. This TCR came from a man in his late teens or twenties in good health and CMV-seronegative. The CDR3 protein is CASSPQGWGQTYGYTF. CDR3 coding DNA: TGTGCCAGCAGCCCTCAGGGTTGGGGACAGACTTATGGCTACACCTTC.